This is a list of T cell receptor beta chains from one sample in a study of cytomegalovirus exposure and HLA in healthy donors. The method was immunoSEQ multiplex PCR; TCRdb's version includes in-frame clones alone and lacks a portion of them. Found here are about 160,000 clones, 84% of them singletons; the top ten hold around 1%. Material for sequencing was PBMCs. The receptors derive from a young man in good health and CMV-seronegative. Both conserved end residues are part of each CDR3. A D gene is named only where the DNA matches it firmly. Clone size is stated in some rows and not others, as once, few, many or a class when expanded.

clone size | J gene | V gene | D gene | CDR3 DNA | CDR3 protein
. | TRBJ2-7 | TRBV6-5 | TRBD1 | TGTGCCAGCAAACCCGACAGGGTGGGCGAGCAGTACTTC | CASKPDRVGEQYF
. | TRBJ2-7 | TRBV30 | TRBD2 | TGTGCCTGGCAAGAACCCCGGACTAGCATTTCCTACGAGCAGTACTTC | CAWQEPRTSISYEQYF
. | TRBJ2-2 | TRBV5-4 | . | TGTGCCAGCAGCCCCCAAAGGAGGGGCACCTTTAACACCGGGGAGCTGTTTTTT | CASSPQRRGTFNTGELFF
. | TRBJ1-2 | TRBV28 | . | TGTGCCAGCAGAAGTCGAGTCGGGGGTTTTAACTATGGCTACACCTTC | CASRSRVGGFNYGYTF
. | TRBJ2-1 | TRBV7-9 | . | TGTGCCAGCAGCTTTTACTACAATGAGCAGTTCTTC | CASSFYYNEQFF
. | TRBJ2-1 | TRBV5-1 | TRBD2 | TGCGCCAGCAGCTCCGGACTAGCGGGGGGTAATGAGCAGTTCTTC | CASSSGLAGGNEQFF
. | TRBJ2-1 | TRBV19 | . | . | CASTSDRGRNEQFF
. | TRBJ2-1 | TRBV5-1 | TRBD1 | TGCGCCAGCAGCTTGGAGGACAGGGGAGCCAATGAGCAGTTCTTC | CASSLEDRGANEQFF
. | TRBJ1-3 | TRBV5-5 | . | TGTGCCAGCAGCTTGGTGAGGGCCGGGGGATCCACTGGAAACACCATATATTTT | CASSLVRAGGSTGNTIYF
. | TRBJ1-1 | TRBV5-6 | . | TGTGCCAGCAGCTTGGGGCCCTTGAACACTGAAGCTTTCTTT | CASSLGPLNTEAFF
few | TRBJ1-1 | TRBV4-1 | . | TGCGCCAGCAGCCAAGGTCAGGGGATGAACACTGAAGCTTTCTTT | CASSQGQGMNTEAFF
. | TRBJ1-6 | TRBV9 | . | TGTGCCAGCAGCGTAGCCGGACAGATAAATTCACCCCTCCACTTT | CASSVAGQINSPLHF
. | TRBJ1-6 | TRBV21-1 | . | TGTGCCAGCAGCATTCCCCGGGACAGACCTCGGCACTCCTATAATTCACCCCTCCACTTT | CASSIPRDRPRHSYNSPLHF
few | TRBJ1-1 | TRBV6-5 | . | TGTGCCAGCAGTCTAACCGGAGGGAGAAAAACTGAAGCTTTCTTT | CASSLTGGRKTEAFF
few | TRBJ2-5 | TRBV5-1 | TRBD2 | TGCGCCAGCAGCTTTAGCGGGAGGGAAGAGACCCAGTACTTC | CASSFSGREETQYF
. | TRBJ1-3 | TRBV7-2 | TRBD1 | TGTGCCAGCACCAAGACAGGGTTGGAAGGAAACACCATATATTTT | CASTKTGLEGNTIYF
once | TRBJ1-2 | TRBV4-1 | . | TGCGCCAGCAGCCAAGGGGGGTTCGGTGAGAGGGGACTCAACAATGGCTACACCTTC | CASSQGGFGERGLNNGYTF
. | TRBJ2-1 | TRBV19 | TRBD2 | TGTGCCAGTAGTATAGTTGCGGGAGTGGCCTACAATGAGCAGTTCTTC | CASSIVAGVAYNEQFF
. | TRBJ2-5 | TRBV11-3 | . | TGTGCCAGCAGCCCCGGGGGACAAGAGACCCAGTACTTC | CASSPGGQETQYF
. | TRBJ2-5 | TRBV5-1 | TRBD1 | TGCGCCAGCAAACAGGGGCAACCAGGGGAGACCCAGTACTTC | CASKQGQPGETQYF
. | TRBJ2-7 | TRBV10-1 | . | TGCGCCAGCACCACCCGGACTCCTTCCTCCTACGAGCAGTACTTC | CASTTRTPSSYEQYF
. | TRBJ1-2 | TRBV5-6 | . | TGTGCCAGCAGCCAGAGACAGGCTGGCTATGGCTACACCTTC | CASSQRQAGYGYTF
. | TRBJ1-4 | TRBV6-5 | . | TGTGCCAGCACGAACCGTGGAGTGGAAAAACTGTTTTTT | CASTNRGVEKLFF
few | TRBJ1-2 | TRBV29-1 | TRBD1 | TGCAGCGTTGAAAGGGACAGGGGTGGCTACACCTTC | CSVERDRGGYTF
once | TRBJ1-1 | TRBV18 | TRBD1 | TGTGCCAGCTCACCACTTGGGACAGCGAACACTGAAGCTTTCTTT | CASSPLGTANTEAFF